This TCR beta chain was sequenced during a study of cytomegalovirus exposure and HLA in healthy donors. The germline V gene encodes CDR1 SGHNT and CDR2 YENEEA. V was trimmed by 5 bases and J by 7 bases, leaving 7 bases between them. The CDR3 is 11 amino acids. The study, taken as a whole, reports: Highest at DRB1 and lowest at HLA-C, TCR association rates differed among HLA loci in a later analysis. Common viral pathogens seemed, in a later analysis, to connect with several of the most significant clusters.

About this clone: Its cognate antigen is unknown.

The PCR used 60 Vbeta and 13 Jbeta primers. Measured with immunoSEQ multiplex PCR; TCRdb has only the in-frame clones, and not every one. This sample has around 100,000 clones, with 65% to 80% found just once. The gene calls are TRBV11-3 and TRBJ2-3, with D unclear. The TCR originated in a middle-aged woman in good health and CMV-seronegative. The sample comprised PBMCs. The CDR3 DNA reads TGTGCCAGCAGCCTCGACAATACGCAGTATTTT. Its translation is CASSLDNTQYF.